This T cell receptor beta chain was recorded in a study of blood T cell repertoires in COVID-19. In the study overall: Specimens from acute and convalescent COVID-19 originated in the United States, Italy and Spain. T cells, B-cell-depleted T cells, or PBMCs supplied cDNA or gDNA.

The CDR3 runs 16 residues. Germline trimming cut 4 bases from V and 5 bases from J; bases unmatched to any gene: 7. From germline, CDR1 is SGHRS and CDR2 YFSETQ. In the study's own analysis: Researchers report that nucleated cell counts were estimated from reference gene primer amplification. The repertoire was sequenced with immunoSEQ multiplex PCR; TCRdb's copy has only in-frame clones and lacks some. V, J and clone size are taken as reported in that table, and D and trimming were inferred from the DNA itself. This table holds roughly 100,000 clones, about 90% found once. Sequencing was done on a sample of peripheral blood. The receptor was derived from a woman between 50 and 59 years old in a cohort sampled during active COVID-19. The chain is built from TRBV5-1 and TRBJ2-2; TRBD1 agrees at 11 bases. This chain's CDR3 is CASSLGDRGETGELFF. The CDR3, as DNA: TGCGCCAGCAGCCTTGGGGACAGGGGGGAAACCGGGGAGCTGTTTTTT.